The sequence of this T cell receptor (beta chain) was determined in a study of blood T cells in healthy people across ages (dated by TCRdb to about 2015). Notes on the research overall: In model experiments, template switching captured about one uniquely barcoded TCR beta cDNA molecule for every two T cells. Age-related changes in TCR beta repertoire diversity were measured in the study by deep sequencing normalized with unique cDNA molecular identifiers. Four age groups were formed from the donors: young (average about 16 years), middle-aged (approximately 42), aged (over 55) and long-lived (82). For two donors (one aged 18 to 29 and one aged 80 or older), the study analyzed two additional independent replicas of 1 million unique cDNA reads from the same blood draw. On the study overall, not on this receptor specifically: Compared with the aged group, the long-lived group had more naive CD4+ T cells, fewer expanded clones and increased TCR diversity, a pattern suggesting age selection. Estimates of total diversity based on one million sequenced T cells were regarded as lower bounds and as underestimates. Bulk unsorted PBMC profiling prevented conclusive comparison of naive and antigen-experienced compartments. A strong correlation was found between observed TCR beta diversity and the percentage of naive T cells measured by flow cytometry. Because donor CMV infection status was unknown, age-related changes in expanded clonotypes were potentially confounded. As age increased, observed TCR beta diversity per million T cells dropped in a roughly linear way, and a significant reduction was already evident by age 40.

Comments on this clonotype: Which antigen it targets is not known. Since a much larger clone is just one base distant, this may be a read error.

Library construction relied on 5' RACE. Sequencing was carried out with an Illumina HiSeq 2500. The second PCR ran for about 6 to 11 cycles and used a J-beta primer mix along with a sample-barcoded 5' primer. A unique molecular identifier was introduced onto each TCR beta cDNA molecule by a template-switch 5' adaptor carrying 12 random nucleotides. Each sample yielded at least 3 million CDR3-containing paired-end reads. All of the RNA was converted into first-strand cDNA using the Mint cDNA synthesis kit, with a TRBC-specific oligonucleotide serving as the primer. All cDNA was treated with uracil-DNA glycosylase and then went through a first 18-cycle PCR with the universal primers M1SS and BC2_uni_R. The original pipeline was this. For normalization, 1 million high-quality reads were randomly selected from each sample, with every read carrying a distinct molecular identifier. Reads sharing molecular identifiers were discarded rather than binned into consensus sequences. MiTCR, with a Q25 quality threshold and the strictest error-elimination algorithm, was used for CDR3 identification, clonotype clustering and error correction. A nonparametric unseen species model with Euler transformation was used to estimate lower-bound total TCR beta diversity. The public reads were run again by TCRdb, first through fastp at Q25 and then through MiXCR, and only productive beta chains were kept. Each CDR3 protein gets just one entry, which takes the most common genes and DNA from the rows behind it. TCRdb's processing, not the study's, gives the V and J calls here. The table for this sample lists some 940,000 distinct CDR3 sequences; approximately 32% of them were counted only once. Of the sample, around 9.6% is held by the ten largest clones.

The V end loses 1 base and the J end loses 2 bases, and a stretch of 9 bases separates them. The CDR3 spans 13 residues, from the cysteine through the phenylalanine. The read is trimmed to its CDR3 DNA, 39 bases read in frame from base 1. The germline V gene (reference sequence) gives CDR1 as DFQATT and CDR2 as SNEGSKA. The 39 donors, aged about 6 to 90 years, were systemically healthy Caucasian individuals from Russia. Approximately 10 milliliters of peripheral blood were collected from each donor into EDTA-treated Vacutainer tubes. Ficoll-Paque density-gradient centrifugation was used to isolate PBMCs, with at least 6.5 million per sample. Trizol reagent was used to extract total RNA from PBMCs, with at least 6 micrograms per sample. Naive CD45RAhigh/CD27high T cell percentages were measured by flow cytometry on a PBMC aliquot from every donor. The data were also submitted as part of a second study, on T cells of mothers and their children. The other study reports the following: Nine systemically healthy Caucasian individuals served as donors, namely three mothers together with their six children. cDNA synthesis used all of the extracted RNA, with roughly 1.5 ug of RNA in each 15 ul reaction. In the second PCR, sample barcodes and 2-4 random nucleotides were introduced via the M1S primer. Each mother yielded over 9 million TCR beta CDR3 reads and each child roughly 2.9 million reads. TCR recombination output is similarly shaped by thymic selection in related and unrelated pairs, with a minor effect exerted by inherited differences. Normalized repertoire overlap was always slightly but never significantly higher in related than unrelated mother-child pairs. With a sensitivity of approximately 100 clones per million clonotypes, no persistent microchimeric T cell clones were detected. To look for features that set related mother-child pairs apart from unrelated individuals, the researchers ran deep NGS to compare the TCR beta repertoires of mothers and children. Mothers averaged about 40 +/- 4 years of age and children averaged about 10 +/- 4 years. After adapter ligation with NEBNext reagents, the libraries were sequenced on Illumina HiSeq 2000 with 100+100 nt paired-end reads. To prevent cross-contamination, the mother and child libraries were prepared a month apart and were sequenced in separate runs. Between 500,000 and 2,000,000 distinct TCR beta clonotypes were identified per donor. Naive TCR beta clonotypes were estimated from low-frequency clonotypes matched to each donor's FACS-determined naive share, without sorting.

Recombination joined TRBV20-1 with TRBJ2-7; no confident D gene assignment can be made. This TCR was recovered from a woman aged 40 to 55 in good health. Sequenced sample: blood. The CDR3: CSARVPNTYEQYF. The sequence in DNA is TGCAGTGCTAGAGTTCCAAATACCTACGAGCAGTACTTC.